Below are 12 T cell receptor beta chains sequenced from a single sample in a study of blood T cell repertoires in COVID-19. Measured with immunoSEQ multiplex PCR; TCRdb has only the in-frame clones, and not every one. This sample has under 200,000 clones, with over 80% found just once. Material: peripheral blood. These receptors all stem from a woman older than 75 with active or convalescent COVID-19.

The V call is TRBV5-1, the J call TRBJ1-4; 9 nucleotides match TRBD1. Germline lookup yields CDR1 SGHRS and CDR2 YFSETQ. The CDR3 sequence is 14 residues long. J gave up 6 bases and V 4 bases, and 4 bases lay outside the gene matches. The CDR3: CASSPQGADEKLFF. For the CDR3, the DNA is TGCGCCAGCAGCCCACAGGGGGCGGATGAAAAACTGTTTTTT.

The DNA for the CDR3 is TGCGCCAGCAGCTTGAGCTCAGGGGTGAACACTGAAGCTTTCTTT. Translated, it gives CASSLSSGVNTEAFF. J is TRBJ1-1 and V is TRBV5-1, with D possibly matching TRBD1 (6 bases). Per germline, CDR1 SGHRS and CDR2 YFSETQ. Trimming removed 1 base from V and 0 bases from J, with 10 bases in between. The CDR3 covers 15 residues.

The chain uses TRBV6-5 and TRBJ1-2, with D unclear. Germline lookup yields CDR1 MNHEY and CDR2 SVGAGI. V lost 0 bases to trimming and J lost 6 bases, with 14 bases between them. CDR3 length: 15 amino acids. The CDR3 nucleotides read TGTGCCAGCAGTTACTCAAACGCACAGCTTGATGGCTACACCTTC. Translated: CASSYSNAQLDGYTF.

The CDR3 DNA follows: TGTGCCAGCAGCTTCGGGACATTCACAGATACGCAGTATTTT. Its protein product is CASSFGTFTDTQYF. This chain connects TRBV7-2 to TRBJ2-3; a possible D gene is TRBD1 (6 bases). Trimming pared 3 bases from V and 2 bases from J, leaving 9 bases between. There are 14 residues in the CDR3. Germline-derived CDR1 and CDR2 are SGHTA and FQGNSA.

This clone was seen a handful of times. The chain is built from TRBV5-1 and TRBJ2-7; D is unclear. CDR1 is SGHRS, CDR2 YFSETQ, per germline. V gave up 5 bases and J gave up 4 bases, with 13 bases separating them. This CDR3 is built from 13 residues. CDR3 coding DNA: TGCGCCAGCAGTTCTGCAGGAAGTTACGAGCAGTACTTC. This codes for CASSSAGSYEQYF. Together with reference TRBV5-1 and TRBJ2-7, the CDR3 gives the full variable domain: KAGVTQTPRYLIKTRGQQVTLSCSPISGHRSVSWYQQTPGQGLQFLFEYFSETQRNKGNFPGRFSGRQFSNSRSEMNVSTLELGDSALYLCASSSAGSYEQYFGPGTRLTVT.

The CDR3 region is CASSVGASGAPVEYF. The CDR3 bases are TGTGCCAGCAGCGTAGGGGCTAGCGGGGCCCCGGTAGAGTATTTT. This chain connects TRBV9 to TRBJ2-3; 9 bases fit TRBD2. After removal of 0 bases from V and 13 bases from J, the junction contained 12 bases not matched to a gene. In germline, CDR1 is SGDLS, CDR2 YYNGEE. This CDR3 region has 15 residues.

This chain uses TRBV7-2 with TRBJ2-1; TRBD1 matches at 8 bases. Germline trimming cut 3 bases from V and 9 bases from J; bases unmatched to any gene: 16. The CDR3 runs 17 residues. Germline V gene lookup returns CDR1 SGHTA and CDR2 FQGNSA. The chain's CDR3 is CASSFRLPRQGIIEQFF. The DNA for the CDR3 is TGTGCCAGCAGCTTCAGGCTCCCTCGACAGGGGATTATTGAGCAGTTCTTC.

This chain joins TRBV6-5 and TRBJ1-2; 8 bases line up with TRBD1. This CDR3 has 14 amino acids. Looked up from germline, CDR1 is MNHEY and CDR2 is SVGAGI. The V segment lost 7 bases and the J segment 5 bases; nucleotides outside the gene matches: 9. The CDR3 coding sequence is TGTGCCAGCAACCCCGGACAGGGAACGTATGGCTACACCTTC. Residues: CASNPGQGTYGYTF.

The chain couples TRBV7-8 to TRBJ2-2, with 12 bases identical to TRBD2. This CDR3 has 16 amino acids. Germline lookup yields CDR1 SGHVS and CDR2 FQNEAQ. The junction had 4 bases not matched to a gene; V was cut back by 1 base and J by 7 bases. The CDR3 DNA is TGTGCCAGCAGCTTAGGGACTAGCGGGGATGGCGGGGAGCTGTTTTTT. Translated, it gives CASSLGTSGDGGELFF.

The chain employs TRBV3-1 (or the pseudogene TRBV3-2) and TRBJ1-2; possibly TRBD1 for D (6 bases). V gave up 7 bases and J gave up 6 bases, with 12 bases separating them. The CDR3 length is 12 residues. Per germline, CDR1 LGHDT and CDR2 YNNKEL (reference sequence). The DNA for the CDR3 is TGTGCCAGCACCACAGGGAGGGATGGCTACACCTTC. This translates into CASTTGRDGYTF.

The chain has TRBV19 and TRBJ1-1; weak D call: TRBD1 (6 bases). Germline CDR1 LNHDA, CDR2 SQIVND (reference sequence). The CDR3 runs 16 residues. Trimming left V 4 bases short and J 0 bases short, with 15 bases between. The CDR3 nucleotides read TGTGCCAGTAGTAATGGGTTGGGGGCCATGAACACTGAAGCTTTCTTT. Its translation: CASSNGLGAMNTEAFF.

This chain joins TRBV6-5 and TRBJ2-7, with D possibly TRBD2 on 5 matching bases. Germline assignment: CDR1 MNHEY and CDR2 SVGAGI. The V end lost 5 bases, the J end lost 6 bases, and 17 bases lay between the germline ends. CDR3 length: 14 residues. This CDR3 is CASSPGGHASEQYF. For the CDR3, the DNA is TGTGCCAGCAGTCCCGGCGGGCACGCGTCCGAGCAGTACTTC.